Here is one T cell receptor beta chain with its context. Clones were sequenced by immunoSEQ multiplex PCR, and TCRdb holds only the in-frame ones, with some missing. The table records 250,000 to 300,000 clones, roughly 86% of them present only once. This specimen comes from a study of blood T cell repertoires in COVID-19. Study-level information: The study drew acute and convalescent COVID-19 samples from the United States, Italy and Spain. PBMCs, B-cell-depleted T cells, or T cells provided the cDNA or gDNA that made up the material.

Germline CDR1 reads SGHRS; CDR2 reads YFSETQ. The length of the CDR3 is 15 residues. The V end lost 4 bases, the J end lost 8 bases, and 18 bases lay between the germline ends. The specimen sequenced was peripheral blood. J is TRBJ1-4 and V is TRBV5-1; D perhaps matches TRBD1 (6 bases). This sequence originates from a man younger than 30 with active or convalescent COVID-19. The CDR3: CASSAGTREGEKLFF. CDR3 DNA: TGCGCCAGCAGCGCCGGGACAAGGGAAGGGGAAAAACTGTTTTTT.